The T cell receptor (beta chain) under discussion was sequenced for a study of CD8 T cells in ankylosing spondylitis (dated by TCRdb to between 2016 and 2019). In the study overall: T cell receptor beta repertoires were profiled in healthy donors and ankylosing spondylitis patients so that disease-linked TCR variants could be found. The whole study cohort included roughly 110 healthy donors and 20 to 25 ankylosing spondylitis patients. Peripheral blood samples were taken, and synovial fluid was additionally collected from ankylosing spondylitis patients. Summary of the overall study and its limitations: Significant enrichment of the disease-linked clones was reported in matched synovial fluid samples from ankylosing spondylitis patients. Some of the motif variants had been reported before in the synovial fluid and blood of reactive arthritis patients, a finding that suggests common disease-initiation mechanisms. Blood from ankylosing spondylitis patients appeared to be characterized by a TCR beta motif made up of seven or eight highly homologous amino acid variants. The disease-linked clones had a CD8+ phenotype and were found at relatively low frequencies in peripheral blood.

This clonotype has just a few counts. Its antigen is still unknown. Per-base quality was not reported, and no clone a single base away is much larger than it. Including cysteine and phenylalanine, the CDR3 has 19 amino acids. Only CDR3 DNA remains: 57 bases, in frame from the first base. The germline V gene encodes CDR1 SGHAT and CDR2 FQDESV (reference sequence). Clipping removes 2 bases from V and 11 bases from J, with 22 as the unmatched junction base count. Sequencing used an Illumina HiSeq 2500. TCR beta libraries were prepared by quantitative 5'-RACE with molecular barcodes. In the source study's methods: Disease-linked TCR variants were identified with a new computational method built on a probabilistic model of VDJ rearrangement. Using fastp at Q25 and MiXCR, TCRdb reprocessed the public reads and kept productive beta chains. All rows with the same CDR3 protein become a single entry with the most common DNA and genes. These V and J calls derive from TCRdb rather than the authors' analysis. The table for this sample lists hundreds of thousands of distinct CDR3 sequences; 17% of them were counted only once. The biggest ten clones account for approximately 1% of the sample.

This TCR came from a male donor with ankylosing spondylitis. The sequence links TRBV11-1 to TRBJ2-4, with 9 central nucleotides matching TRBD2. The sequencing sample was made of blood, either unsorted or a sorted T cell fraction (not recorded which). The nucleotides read TGTGCCAGCAGCTTAATTGCGGGAGGGGCCGCCCCGATGAGGGACTTTCAGTACTTC. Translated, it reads CASSLIAGGAAPMRDFQYF.